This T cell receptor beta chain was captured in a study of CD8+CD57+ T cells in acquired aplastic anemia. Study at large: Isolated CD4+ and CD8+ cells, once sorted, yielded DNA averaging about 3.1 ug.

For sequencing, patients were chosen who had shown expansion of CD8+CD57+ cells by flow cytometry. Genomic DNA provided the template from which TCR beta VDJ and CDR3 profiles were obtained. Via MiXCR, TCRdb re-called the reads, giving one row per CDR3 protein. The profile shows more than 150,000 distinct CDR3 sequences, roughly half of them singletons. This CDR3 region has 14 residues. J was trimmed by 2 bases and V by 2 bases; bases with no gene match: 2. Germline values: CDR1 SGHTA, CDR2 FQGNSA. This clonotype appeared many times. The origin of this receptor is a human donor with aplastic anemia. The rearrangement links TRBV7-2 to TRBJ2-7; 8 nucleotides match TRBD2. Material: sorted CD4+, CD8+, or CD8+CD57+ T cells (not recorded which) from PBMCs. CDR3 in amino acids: CASSLTSGAYEQYF. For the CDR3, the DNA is TGTGCCAGCAGCTTAACTAGCGGAGCCTACGAGCAGTACTTC. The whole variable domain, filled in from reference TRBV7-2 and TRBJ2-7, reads GAGVSQSPSNKVTEKGKDVELRCDPISGHTALYWYRQSLGQGLEFLIYFQGNSAPDKSGLPSDRFSAERTGGSVSTLTIQRTQQEDSAVYLCASSLTSGAYEQYFGPGTRLTVT.